This T cell receptor (beta chain) comes out of a study of cytomegalovirus exposure and HLA in healthy donors. General study findings and limits: When presence/absence was analysed, sequencing depth was taken to be roughly uniform across donors.

Concerning this clone: Its antigen is currently unknown.

PCR involved 60 Vbeta and 13 Jbeta primers. Sequencing was performed with immunoSEQ multiplex PCR; in TCRdb, only in-frame clones are kept and a portion is missing. The data include approximately 120,000 clones; the top ten clones carry roughly 1%. Donors sampled were nominally healthy, though unrecorded immune exposures were likely. Trimming removed 7 bases at V and 5 bases at J, with 26 bases between. The CDR3 contains 17 residues. Germline V gene sequence: CDR1 LGHNT, CDR2 FRNRAP. Input material: PBMCs. This TCR was recovered from a man aged 18-30 years in good health and CMV-seronegative. This sequence joins TRBV12-5 and TRBJ2-5; the D is unclear. This chain's CDR3 is CASALPRLAWSVETQYF. CDR3 in DNA: TGTGCTAGTGCCCTCCCCCGACTTGCTTGGAGTGTGGAGACCCAGTACTTC.